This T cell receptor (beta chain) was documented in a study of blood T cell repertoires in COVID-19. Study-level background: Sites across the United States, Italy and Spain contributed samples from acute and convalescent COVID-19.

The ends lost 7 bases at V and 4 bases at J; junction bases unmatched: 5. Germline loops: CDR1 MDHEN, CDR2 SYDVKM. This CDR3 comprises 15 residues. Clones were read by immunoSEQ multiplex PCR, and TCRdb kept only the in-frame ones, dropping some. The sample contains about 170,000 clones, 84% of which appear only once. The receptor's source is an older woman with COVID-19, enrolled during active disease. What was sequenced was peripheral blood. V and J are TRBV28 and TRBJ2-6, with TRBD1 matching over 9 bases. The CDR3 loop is CASTDRGLGANVLTF. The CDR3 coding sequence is TGTGCCAGCACTGACAGGGGGTTAGGGGCCAACGTCCTGACTTTC.